This TCR beta chain appears in the sequencing data of a study of PD-1 blockade in classical Hodgkin lymphoma. CDR3 length equals 15 residues. Germline CDR1 and CDR2: SGHTA and FQGNSA. With V trimmed by 5 bases and J by 2 bases, 8 bases remained unmatched. Worth noting for this clone: The antigen remains unidentified.

After autologous stem cell transplantation all patients relapsed, and prior brentuximab vedotin exposure differed between cohorts. Method: immunoSEQ multiplex PCR; TCRdb's copy keeps in-frame clones and lacks some. The repertoire consists of some 39,000 clones, with 88% occurring once and the leading ten covering roughly 9.7%. Whole-study results and caveats: Still unresolved is the cause of the repertoire differences, which may be disease activity or prior therapy. Whoever responded completely had baseline diversity much like that seen in newly diagnosed patients.

The sequencing here drew on peripheral blood mononuclear cells (PBMCs), taken at baseline. The receptor was isolated from a human donor with classical Hodgkin lymphoma. J is TRBJ1-2 and V is TRBV7-2, with 7 bases matching TRBD1. The CDR3 region has the DNA TGTGCCAGCAGCCCAGGGGGGACAGACAACTATGGCTACACCTTC. Protein sequence: CASSPGGTDNYGYTF.